These T cell receptor beta chains were read from a single sample in a study of T-cell memory formation after mild COVID-19. From the 5' RACE reads, TCRdb called clonotypes with MiXCR, one entry per CDR3 protein. The sample lists around 140,000 distinct CDR3 sequences; roughly a fifth were seen once. The sample comprised PBMCs or a T cell subset sorted from them (not recorded which). Receptor source: an adult woman who had mild COVID-19 (a few samples of this study predate the infection). Cell type and time point are not known. CDR3s include the opening cysteine and the closing phenylalanine or tryptophan. Fields, in order: D gene, J gene, clone size, V gene, CDR3 protein, CDR3 DNA. A D gene is named only where the DNA matches it firmly. Size tells how often a clone was seen (once, few, many) or the class of an expanded clone, and some rows leave it out.

D gene: TRBD1; J gene: TRBJ1-1; clone size: many; V gene: TRBV7-9; CDR3 protein: CASSLVQGQGAAFF; CDR3 DNA: TGTGCCAGCAGCTTAGTTCAAGGGCAGGGGGCCGCTTTCTTT
D gene: NA; J gene: TRBJ2-3; clone size: NA; V gene: TRBV29-1; CDR3 protein: CSVDTDTQYF; CDR3 DNA: TGCAGCGTTGATACAGATACGCAGTATTTT
D gene: TRBD1; J gene: TRBJ2-5; clone size: NA; V gene: TRBV4-2; CDR3 protein: CASSQDGTGSETQYF; CDR3 DNA: TGTGCCAGCAGCCAAGATGGGACAGGGAGTGAGACCCAGTACTTC
D gene: NA; J gene: TRBJ2-1; clone size: few; V gene: TRBV7-2; CDR3 protein: CASSSRTGPSNEQFF; CDR3 DNA: TGTGCCAGCAGCTCCCGAACCGGGCCGTCCAATGAGCAGTTCTTC
D gene: TRBD2; J gene: TRBJ2-3; clone size: NA; V gene: TRBV4-3; CDR3 protein: CASSQGLAGRDTQYF; CDR3 DNA: TGCGCCAGCAGCCAAGGACTAGCGGGTCGGGATACGCAGTATTTT
D gene: NA; J gene: TRBJ2-3; clone size: few; V gene: TRBV11-2; CDR3 protein: CASSPLRGLGTDTQYF; CDR3 DNA: TGTGCCAGCAGCCCGCTCAGGGGTTTGGGCACAGATACGCAGTATTTT
D gene: TRBD1; J gene: TRBJ2-2; clone size: few; V gene: TRBV5-1; CDR3 protein: CASSFMTGGSTGELFF; CDR3 DNA: TGCGCCAGCAGCTTTATGACAGGGGGAAGCACCGGGGAGCTGTTTTTT
D gene: NA; J gene: TRBJ1-2; clone size: few; V gene: TRBV6-4; CDR3 protein: CASSNTQGFYTF; CDR3 DNA: TGTGCCAGCAGTAACACACAGGGTTTCTACACCTTC
D gene: TRBD2; J gene: TRBJ2-1; clone size: many; V gene: TRBV5-1; CDR3 protein: CASSLGLAGVNEQFF; CDR3 DNA: TGCGCCAGCAGCTTGGGGCTAGCGGGAGTGAATGAGCAGTTCTTC
D gene: TRBD1; J gene: TRBJ2-4; clone size: NA; V gene: TRBV12-3/TRBV12-4; CDR3 protein: CASSRTGVAKNIQYF; CDR3 DNA: TGTGCCAGCAGTAGGACAGGGGTAGCCAAAAACATTCAGTACTTC
D gene: NA; J gene: TRBJ2-6; clone size: NA; V gene: TRBV5-1; CDR3 protein: CASSLSGTWANVLTF; CDR3 DNA: TGCGCCAGCAGCTTGTCTGGCACCTGGGCCAACGTCCTGACTTTC
D gene: NA; J gene: TRBJ1-1; clone size: NA; V gene: TRBV5-1; CDR3 protein: CASASEVLNTEAFF; CDR3 DNA: TGCGCCAGCGCCTCTGAGGTGCTGAACACTGAAGCTTTCTTT
D gene: NA; J gene: TRBJ2-7; clone size: NA; V gene: TRBV3-1; CDR3 protein: CASSLSGEQYF; CDR3 DNA: TGTGCCAGCAGCCTCAGCGGTGAGCAGTACTTC
D gene: NA; J gene: TRBJ1-2; clone size: NA; V gene: TRBV5-1; CDR3 protein: CASSLAFDRSF; CDR3 DNA: TGCGCCAGCAGCTTGGCCTTCGACCGCTCCTTC
D gene: TRBD1; J gene: TRBJ2-3; clone size: once; V gene: TRBV6-5; CDR3 protein: CASGRQGGDTQYF; CDR3 DNA: TGTGCCAGCGGGAGACAGGGGGGGGATACGCAGTATTTT
D gene: NA; J gene: TRBJ2-2; clone size: many; V gene: TRBV29-1; CDR3 protein: CSVDRQETGELFF; CDR3 DNA: TGCAGCGTTGACAGACAGGAAACCGGGGAGCTGTTTTTT
D gene: TRBD1; J gene: TRBJ2-2; clone size: NA; V gene: TRBV29-1; CDR3 protein: CSVEAGTGLTGELFF; CDR3 DNA: TGCAGCGTTGAAGCGGGGACAGGCCTCACCGGGGAGCTGTTTTTT
D gene: NA; J gene: TRBJ2-3; clone size: NA; V gene: TRBV9; CDR3 protein: CASSVGPQTKDTQYF; CDR3 DNA: TGTGCCAGCAGCGTAGGCCCCCAAACTAAAGATACGCAGTATTTT
D gene: NA; J gene: TRBJ2-1; clone size: many; V gene: TRBV7-2; CDR3 protein: CASSFLNEQFF; CDR3 DNA: TGTGCCAGCAGCTTCCTCAATGAGCAGTTCTTC
D gene: TRBD1; J gene: TRBJ1-3; clone size: NA; V gene: TRBV7-2; CDR3 protein: CASSQGQGGNTIYF; CDR3 DNA: TGTGCCAGCAGCCAAGGACAGGGTGGAAACACCATATATTTT
D gene: TRBD2; J gene: TRBJ2-5; clone size: few; V gene: TRBV7-9; CDR3 protein: CASSIDPGLASGTQYF; CDR3 DNA: TGTGCCAGCAGCATCGACCCGGGACTAGCGTCGGGGACCCAGTACTTC
D gene: NA; J gene: TRBJ2-5; clone size: few; V gene: TRBV12-3/TRBV12-4; CDR3 protein: CASRQTAARETQYF; CDR3 DNA: TGTGCCAGCAGACAGACAGCTGCCCGGGAGACCCAGTACTTC
D gene: NA; J gene: TRBJ1-4; clone size: NA; V gene: TRBV20-1; CDR3 protein: CSARSATNEKLFF; CDR3 DNA: TGCAGTGCTAGAAGCGCAACTAATGAAAAACTGTTTTTT
D gene: TRBD1; J gene: TRBJ2-1; clone size: many; V gene: TRBV6-5; CDR3 protein: CASSSPGQGLREQFF; CDR3 DNA: TGTGCCAGCAGCTCACCGGGACAGGGACTAAGAGAGCAGTTCTTC
D gene: NA; J gene: TRBJ2-5; clone size: many; V gene: TRBV5-1; CDR3 protein: CASSPGWETQYF; CDR3 DNA: TGCGCCAGCAGCCCTGGGTGGGAGACCCAGTACTTC
D gene: NA; J gene: TRBJ2-5; clone size: NA; V gene: TRBV12-3/TRBV12-4; CDR3 protein: CASSLSSQETQYF; CDR3 DNA: TGTGCCAGCAGTTTGAGCAGCCAAGAGACCCAGTACTTC
D gene: TRBD1; J gene: TRBJ2-5; clone size: few; V gene: TRBV5-1; CDR3 protein: CASRDAPGGQYF; CDR3 DNA: TGCGCCAGCAGAGATGCACCAGGGGGCCAGTACTTC
D gene: NA; J gene: TRBJ1-4; clone size: NA; V gene: TRBV7-2; CDR3 protein: CASSLVTVSKLFF; CDR3 DNA: TGTGCCAGCAGCTTAGTGACGGTATCGAAACTGTTTTTT
D gene: TRBD1; J gene: TRBJ2-4; clone size: few; V gene: TRBV7-3; CDR3 protein: CASSSTGGENIQYF; CDR3 DNA: TGTGCCAGCAGCTCGACAGGGGGAGAAAACATTCAGTACTTC
D gene: NA; J gene: TRBJ2-2; clone size: few; V gene: TRBV14; CDR3 protein: CASSPRGTDTGELFF; CDR3 DNA: TGTGCCAGCAGCCCCCGGGGGACGGACACCGGGGAGCTGTTTTTT
D gene: NA; J gene: TRBJ1-2; clone size: few; V gene: TRBV5-4; CDR3 protein: CASSLGGTGANYGYTF; CDR3 DNA: TGTGCCAGCAGCTTGGGGGGCACAGGTGCTAACTATGGCTACACCTTC
D gene: NA; J gene: TRBJ1-1; clone size: many; V gene: TRBV7-2; CDR3 protein: CASSLHQNTEAFF; CDR3 DNA: TGTGCCAGCAGCTTACATCAGAACACTGAAGCTTTCTTT
D gene: NA; J gene: TRBJ2-5; clone size: many; V gene: TRBV5-1; CDR3 protein: CASSFGTTQETQYF; CDR3 DNA: TGCGCCAGCAGCTTTGGGACAACCCAAGAGACCCAGTACTTC
D gene: TRBD2; J gene: TRBJ2-1; clone size: NA; V gene: TRBV29-1; CDR3 protein: CSVEDPLAGGTSEQFF; CDR3 DNA: TGCAGCGTTGAAGATCCCCTAGCGGGGGGGACCAGTGAGCAGTTCTTC
D gene: TRBD1; J gene: TRBJ1-1; clone size: NA; V gene: TRBV12-3/TRBV12-4; CDR3 protein: CASSFITGGAFF; CDR3 DNA: TGTGCCAGCAGTTTTATCACAGGGGGAGCTTTCTTT
D gene: NA; J gene: TRBJ2-7; clone size: NA; V gene: TRBV10-3; CDR3 protein: CAISESKGRTSYEQYF; CDR3 DNA: TGTGCCATCAGTGAGTCTAAGGGGCGCACCTCCTACGAGCAGTACTTC
D gene: NA; J gene: TRBJ1-1; clone size: NA; V gene: TRBV5-6; CDR3 protein: CASTNAGQGWLTEAFF; CDR3 DNA: TGTGCCAGCACCAACGCGGGGCAGGGGTGGTTGACTGAAGCTTTCTTT
D gene: NA; J gene: TRBJ2-7; clone size: few; V gene: TRBV24-1; CDR3 protein: CATSDVSDTSSEQYF; CDR3 DNA: TGTGCCACCAGTGATGTCTCGGATACTAGTAGCGAGCAGTACTTC
D gene: TRBD2; J gene: TRBJ2-2; clone size: few; V gene: TRBV7-2; CDR3 protein: CASSLETSVVGELFF; CDR3 DNA: TGTGCCAGCAGCTTAGAGACTAGCGTGGTCGGGGAGCTGTTTTTT
D gene: NA; J gene: TRBJ2-7; clone size: NA; V gene: TRBV11-2; CDR3 protein: CASSLTGSGWNEQYF; CDR3 DNA: TGTGCCAGCAGCCTAACGGGGTCAGGTTGGAACGAGCAGTACTTC
D gene: NA; J gene: TRBJ2-7; clone size: NA; V gene: TRBV11-1; CDR3 protein: CASSLGQILSDEQYF; CDR3 DNA: TGTGCCAGCAGCCTAGGACAGATCCTCTCCGACGAGCAGTACTTC
D gene: NA; J gene: TRBJ1-2; clone size: NA; V gene: TRBV6-5; CDR3 protein: CASSYSAGYGYTF; CDR3 DNA: TGTGCCAGCAGTTACTCAGCCGGGTACGGCTACACCTTC
D gene: NA; J gene: TRBJ1-2; clone size: few; V gene: TRBV2; CDR3 protein: CASINPGLNYGYTF; CDR3 DNA: TGTGCCAGCATCAACCCGGGACTTAACTATGGCTACACCTTC
D gene: NA; J gene: TRBJ2-5; clone size: many; V gene: TRBV12-3/TRBV12-4; CDR3 protein: CASRTAPGFQYF; CDR3 DNA: TGTGCCAGCAGGACGGCCCCAGGGTTCCAGTACTTC
D gene: NA; J gene: TRBJ1-1; clone size: few; V gene: TRBV30; CDR3 protein: CAWSVSTTNTEAFF; CDR3 DNA: TGTGCCTGGAGTGTCTCGACAACGAACACTGAAGCTTTCTTT
D gene: NA; J gene: TRBJ2-7; clone size: NA; V gene: TRBV27; CDR3 protein: CASSLSLGDSYEQYF; CDR3 DNA: TGTGCCAGCAGTTTATCTCTAGGGGATTCCTACGAGCAGTACTTC
D gene: NA; J gene: TRBJ2-5; clone size: few; V gene: TRBV7-6; CDR3 protein: CASSLTASSETQYF; CDR3 DNA: TGTGCCAGCAGCTTAACCGCTAGCAGCGAGACCCAGTACTTC
D gene: NA; J gene: TRBJ2-7; clone size: NA; V gene: TRBV18; CDR3 protein: CASSPELRGYEQYF; CDR3 DNA: TGTGCCAGCTCACCCGAACTCAGGGGTTACGAGCAGTACTTC
D gene: NA; J gene: TRBJ1-1; clone size: few; V gene: TRBV6-5; CDR3 protein: CASSYSRMAGVRGAFF; CDR3 DNA: TGTGCCAGCAGTTACTCACGAATGGCTGGGGTTAGGGGGGCTTTCTTT
D gene: NA; J gene: TRBJ2-1; clone size: NA; V gene: TRBV18; CDR3 protein: CASSAWASLGNEQFF; CDR3 DNA: TGTGCCAGCTCAGCATGGGCTAGTCTCGGCAATGAGCAGTTCTTC
D gene: NA; J gene: TRBJ2-3; clone size: few; V gene: TRBV11-2; CDR3 protein: CASSLAGAGADTQYF; CDR3 DNA: TGTGCCAGCAGCTTAGCGGGGGCGGGGGCAGATACGCAGTATTTT
D gene: NA; J gene: TRBJ1-2; clone size: NA; V gene: TRBV7-9; CDR3 protein: CASGHNNYGYTF; CDR3 DNA: TGTGCCAGCGGACACAATAACTATGGCTACACCTTC